One sample yielded the 18 T cell receptor beta chains listed below, sequenced in a study of CD8+ T cells in alopecia areata. Treatment defined: oral pan-JAK inhibitor, 5-10 mg twice daily. cDNA reverse transcribed from extracted RNA served as the sequencing template. Only in-frame clones appear in the TCRdb table, and some are missing; sequencing was by immunoSEQ multiplex PCR. The data show roughly 110,000 clones, 45% to 65% seen once. This specimen consisted of CD4+ T cells sorted from blood, obtained at week 24, from a patient treated with tofacitinib. These receptor sequences come from a human donor with alopecia areata.

This clone has just a few counts. The chain is built from TRBV6-5 and TRBJ1-1, with a tentative D call TRBD1 (6 bases). V dropped 6 bases and J dropped 5 bases, with 7 bases sitting between them. Germline V gene sequence: CDR1 MNHEY, CDR2 SVGAGI. The CDR3 is 11 amino acids. The CDR3 reads CASRGGTEAFF. DNA of the CDR3: TGTGCCAGCAGAGGGGGTACTGAAGCTTTCTTT.

The chain joins TRBV29-1 to TRBJ1-2, with TRBD1 matching over 7 bases. With 5 bases clipped from V and 8 bases from J, the junction kept 14 bases outside the gene matches. CDR1 is SQVTM, CDR2 ANQGSEA, per germline. The CDR3 length is 14 residues. In nucleotides, the CDR3 is TGCAGCGTTAGCCGGACAGGTGGAGGACTAGGCTACACCTTC. This sequence encodes CSVSRTGGGLGYTF.

V usage is TRBV5-1 and J usage is TRBJ2-3, with D maybe TRBD2 (5 bases). This CDR3 spans 15 amino acids. The V end lost 0 bases, the J end lost 2 bases, and 10 bases lay between the germline ends. CDR1 is SGHRS, CDR2 YFSETQ, per germline. CDR3: CASSLASGNTDTQYF. In DNA form, the CDR3 reads TGCGCCAGCAGCTTGGCCTCCGGGAACACAGATACGCAGTATTTT. Complete variable domain (other parts from reference TRBV5-1 and TRBJ2-3): KAGVTQTPRYLIKTRGQQVTLSCSPISGHRSVSWYQQTPGQGLQFLFEYFSETQRNKGNFPGRFSGRQFSNSRSEMNVSTLELGDSALYLCASSLASGNTDTQYFGPGTRLTVL.

CDR3 residues: CANTQYGQGSGYTF. As DNA, the CDR3 is TGTGCCAACACCCAATATGGACAGGGCTCTGGCTACACCTTC. The gene calls are TRBV30 and TRBJ1-2; 8 bases agree with TRBD1. Germline values: CDR1 GTSNPN, CDR2 SVGIG (reference sequence). J gave up 7 bases and V 8 bases, and 15 bases lay outside the gene matches. CDR3 length: 14 amino acids. The variable domain in full, completed from reference TRBV30 and TRBJ1-2, reads SQTIHQWPATLVQPVGSPLSLECTVEGTSNPNLYWYRQAAGRGLQLLFYSVGIGQISSEVPQNLSASRPQDRQFILSSKKLLLSDSGFYLCANTQYGQGSGYTFGSGTRLTVV.

The V and J genes are TRBV7-9 and TRBJ1-2; D call uncertain. The CDR3 sequence is 13 residues long. The V gene's germline CDR1 is SEHNR and CDR2 FQNEAQ (reference sequence). Deletions cut 6 bases from V and 8 bases from J, with 16 bases between. The CDR3 DNA reads as TGTGCCAGCAGTCTCCCTTCGGGCGGGGGCTACACCTTC. Its translation is CASSLPSGGGYTF.

The chain uses TRBV2 and TRBJ2-2, with 7 bases matching TRBD1. Germline trimming cut 8 bases from V and 7 bases from J; bases unmatched to any gene: 16. This CDR3 comprises 16 residues. CDR1 is SNHLY, CDR2 FYNNEI, per germline. The CDR3 nucleotides read TGTGCCAGCTCCAACCGGGACAGCCTTCTGGGCGGGGAGCTGTTTTTT. Encoded protein: CASSNRDSLLGGELFF.

This clone was counted only a few times. The rearrangement links TRBV6-5 to TRBJ2-1; D tentatively fits TRBD1 or TRBD2 (5 bases each). Trimming left V 0 bases short and J 6 bases short, with 9 bases between. Germline lookup yields CDR1 MNHEY and CDR2 SVGAGI. This CDR3 contains 14 residues. The CDR3 nucleotides read TGTGCCAGCAGTTACTCGGGGGACCGCAATGAGCAGTTCTTC. Protein product: CASSYSGDRNEQFF.

The chain combines TRBV4-3 with TRBJ1-4; 7 bases match TRBD1. Germline V lookup: CDR1 LGHNA, CDR2 YSLEER. The CDR3 contains 17 residues. V lost 0 bases to trimming and J lost 7 bases; unmatched junction nucleotides: 11. This chain's CDR3 is CASSQDLSDRASEKLFF. The CDR3 DNA is TGCGCCAGCAGCCAAGATCTTTCCGACAGGGCTAGTGAAAAACTGTTTTTT.

This clone was detected only a few times. The J gene is TRBJ1-4, the V gene TRBV29-1; D gene uncertain. CDR3 length: 12 residues. The V gene's germline CDR1 is SQVTM and CDR2 ANQGSEA. The V gene lost 6 bases and the J gene lost 8 bases, with 13 bases spanning the gap. The CDR3 reads CSVSELQEKLFF. In DNA form, the CDR3 reads TGCAGCGTCTCGGAGTTGCAGGAAAAACTGTTTTTT. The full variable domain, in which reference TRBV29-1 and TRBJ1-4 provide the parts outside the CDR3, is SAVISQKPSRDICQRGTSLTIQCQVDSQVTMMFWYRQQPGQSLTLIATANQGSEATYESGFVIDKFPISRPNLTFSTLTVSNMSPEDSSIYLCSVSELQEKLFFGSGTQLSVL.

This clone was seen only once. The rearrangement links TRBV6-5 to TRBJ2-7; perhaps D is TRBD1 or TRBD2 (5 bases each). V was pared by 5 bases and J by 2 bases, with 13 bases between. This CDR3 region has 14 residues. Germline V lookup: CDR1 MNHEY, CDR2 SVGAGI. CDR3 coding DNA: TGTGCCAGCAGTGTCGAGAGGGGTGCCTACGAGCAGTACTTC. It is translated as CASSVERGAYEQYF.

The chain uses TRBV27 and TRBJ1-4, with D possibly being TRBD1 (5 bases). The germline V gene has CDR1 MNHEY and CDR2 SMNVEV (reference sequence). Between the trimmed V and J ends, which lost 2 bases and 6 bases, there was a span of 22 bases. The CDR3 sequence is 18 residues long. This CDR3 is CASSLDSWSGIRDEKLFF. In DNA, the CDR3 is TGTGCCAGCAGTTTAGATAGTTGGTCAGGGATCCGAGATGAAAAACTGTTTTTT.

The rearrangement joins TRBV6-5 to TRBJ2-3; the D is unclear. The CDR3 is made up of 15 amino acids. Germline CDR1 reads MNHEY; CDR2 reads SVGAGI. The V end was cut by 0 bases, the J end by 2 bases, with 9 bases between. CDR3 sequence: CASSYSVTVTDTQYF. The CDR3 DNA reads TGTGCCAGCAGTTACTCGGTCACGGTCACAGATACGCAGTATTTT.

This sequence joins TRBV7-2 and TRBJ2-3, with D unresolved. CDR1 is SGHTA, CDR2 FQGNSA, per germline. V gave up 0 bases and J gave up 4 bases, with 5 bases separating them. The CDR3 has 13 residues. Here the CDR3 reads CASSLAQPDTQYF. CDR3 coding DNA: TGTGCCAGCAGCTTAGCCCAACCAGATACGCAGTATTTT.

This chain links TRBV30 with TRBJ1-1, with D unresolved. The V gene lost 5 bases and the J gene lost 0 bases, with 13 bases spanning the gap. CDR1 is GTSNPN, CDR2 SVGIG, per germline (reference sequence). This CDR3 is 14 amino acids long. In nucleotides, the CDR3 is TGTGCCTGGGGGCGTGCGGGGTTGAACACTGAAGCTTTCTTT. It is translated as CAWGRAGLNTEAFF.

This chain joins TRBV4-3 and TRBJ2-3; the match to TRBD2 covers 11 bases. The length of the CDR3 is 17 residues. V shed 0 bases, J shed 4 bases, and the junction held 6 bases outside the gene matches. Per germline, CDR1 LGHNA and CDR2 YSLEER. CDR3 DNA: TGCGCCAGCAGCCAAGACGTTAGCGGGGGGGCCGCAGATACGCAGTATTTT. It encodes CASSQDVSGGAADTQYF.

The rearrangement links TRBV7-2 to TRBJ2-7; 10 bases fit TRBD2. The CDR3 sequence is 15 residues long. CDR1 and CDR2 from the germline V gene are SGHTA and FQGNSA. The V gene end was trimmed by 5 bases and the J gene end by 1 base; junction bases not matched to a gene: 5. The CDR3 DNA sequence: TGTGCCAGCAGCCCCTGGACTAGCGGATCCTACGAGCAGTACTTC. Amino acids: CASSPWTSGSYEQYF. The full variable domain, completed using reference TRBV7-2 and TRBJ2-7, is GAGVSQSPSNKVTEKGKDVELRCDPISGHTALYWYRQSLGQGLEFLIYFQGNSAPDKSGLPSDRFSAERTGGSVSTLTIQRTQQEDSAVYLCASSPWTSGSYEQYFGPGTRLTVT.

This clone was counted only a few times. The rearrangement links TRBV7-2 to TRBJ1-2; D unclear. Trimming removed 11 bases from V and 8 bases from J, with 6 bases in between. The germline CDR1 and CDR2 sequences are SGHTA and FQGNSA. The CDR3 extends over 8 amino acids. CDR3 sequence: CALGGYTF. As DNA, the CDR3 is TGTGCCCTCGGGGGCTACACCTTC.

This clone was recorded a few times. The chain combines TRBV11-2 with TRBJ1-1, with 8 bases fitting TRBD1. CDR3 length: 14 residues. Germline CDR1 is SGHAT and CDR2 is FQNNGV. The junction had 2 bases not matched to a gene; V was cut back by 3 bases and J by 2 bases. CDR3 protein: CASSFGQGNTEAFF. The CDR3 DNA follows: TGTGCCAGCAGCTTCGGACAGGGCAACACTGAAGCTTTCTTT.